This entry lists 10 T cell receptor beta chains sequenced from one sample in a study of graft-versus-host responses after intestinal transplantation (dated by TCRdb to the early 2020s). The sample's time point label, in plain terms: cells obtained before transplantation from donor or recipient. These receptors are not linked to any known antigen. The library was produced with the immunoSEQ multiplex PCR assay. TCRdb provides this immuneACCESS table in a form limited to in-frame rearrangements. Some clones are lacking; in checked studies, under half of them reflect an unresolved V gene, and why the rest are absent is not known. The sample includes under 150,000 clones, with about nine tenths observed a single time. The top ten hold approximately 0.17% of the sample. The material sequenced was unstimulated CD4+ T cells sorted from spleen or lymph node cells, taken before intestinal transplant. The receptors derive from a human donor who received an intestinal transplant.

The chain joins TRBV11-2 to TRBJ2-7; weak D call: TRBD2 (5 bases). In germline, CDR1 is SGHAT, CDR2 FQNNGV. This CDR3 is 12 amino acids long. The V and J ends lost 5 bases and 4 bases respectively, with 9 bases between them. The CDR3 region has the DNA TGTGCCAGCAGCCGGGGAGTATACGAGCAGTACTTC. This gives the protein CASSRGVYEQYF.

This chain links TRBV6-5 with TRBJ2-7; TRBD2 might be the D (6 bases). The V end was cut by 5 bases, the J end by 6 bases, with 11 bases between. This CDR3 is 12 amino acids long. The germline V gene encodes CDR1 MNHEY and CDR2 SVGAGI. CDR3 coding DNA: TGTGCCAGCAGTGGAGGGATGAGCGAGCAGTACTTC. Protein: CASSGGMSEQYF.

This clone was counted a few times. The chain links TRBV19 to TRBJ2-1; 10 bases align to TRBD1. Germline CDR1 is LNHDA and CDR2 is SQIVND (reference sequence). CDR3 length equals 15 residues. The V and J ends lost 5 bases and 8 bases, in that order; junction bases with no gene match: 9. The CDR3 spells CASSHPGQGRYEQFF. In DNA, the CDR3 is TGTGCCAGTAGTCATCCGGGACAGGGGAGATATGAGCAGTTCTTC.

This clone was recorded once. CDR3 sequence (DNA): TGTGCCAGCAGCCGGGGGACAGGCTACGAGCAGTACTTC. It yields the protein CASSRGTGYEQYF. The V call is TRBV7-2, the J call TRBJ2-7, with 8 bases matching TRBD1. The trim removed 5 bases at V and 3 bases at J, leaving 3 bases unmatched. The CDR3 has 13 amino acids. Germline V gives CDR1 SGHTA, CDR2 FQGNSA.

The genes are TRBV29-1 and TRBJ2-5; 8 bases map to TRBD2. V lost 4 bases, J lost 6 bases, and 10 bases stayed unmatched. CDR3 length: 14 residues. The germline V gene has CDR1 SQVTM and CDR2 ANQGSEA. In nucleotides, the CDR3 is TGCAGCGTTGGTTCGGGACTAGGATCACAGACCCAGTACTTC. Protein sequence: CSVGSGLGSQTQYF.

V and J are TRBV4-1 and TRBJ2-2, with D possibly being TRBD2 (7 bases). CDR1 is MGHRA and CDR2 is YSYEKL in the germline V gene. Between the trimmed V and J ends, which lost 3 bases and 4 bases, there was a span of 12 bases. The length of the CDR3 is 15 residues. CDR3 DNA sequence: TGCGCCAGCAGCCATTGGGGAGGGGGCACCGGGGAGCTGTTTTTT. This sequence encodes CASSHWGGGTGELFF.

V gene TRBV12-5 combines with J gene TRBJ1-2; D is undetermined. CDR3 size: 12 residues. CDR1 LGHNT and CDR2 FRNRAP come from the germline V gene. The germline V and J ends were trimmed by 2 bases and 3 bases, with 4 bases remaining between them. Written as DNA, the CDR3 is TGTGCTAGTGGTTTGTATTACTATGGCTACACCTTC. Amino acid sequence: CASGLYYYGYTF. The full variable domain, with the rest looked up from reference TRBV12-5 and TRBJ1-2, is DARVTQTPRHKVTEMGQEVTMRCQPILGHNTVFWYRQTMMQGLELLAYFRNRAPLDDSGMPKDRFSAEMPDATLATLKIQPSEPRDSAVYFCASGLYYYGYTFGSGTRLTVV.

V and J are TRBV6-1 and TRBJ2-5, with 8 bases identical to TRBD2. CDR1 and CDR2 from the germline V gene are MNHNS and SASEGT. V was pared by 1 base and J by 6 bases, with 13 bases of the junction left unmatched. This CDR3 has 17 residues. The CDR3 protein is CASSEEIPGGPGKTQYF. As DNA, the CDR3 is TGTGCCAGCAGTGAAGAGATACCGGGGGGGCCCGGGAAGACCCAGTACTTC.

This clone has a single count. At one end the junction does not follow the germline gene, possibly because of a read error. The rearrangement joins TRBV7-2 to TRBJ1-4; a possible D gene is TRBD1 (5 bases). The CDR3 has 15 residues. Germline V CDR1 and CDR2: SGHTA, FQGNSA. CDR3 loop: CASSAISLSYAGLSF. CDR3 DNA sequence: TGTGCCAGCAGCGCCATTTCCCTTTCTTATGCAGGGCTTTCTTTT. Supplemented by reference TRBV7-2 and TRBJ1-4, the full variable domain reads GAGVSQSPSNKVTEKGKDVELRCDPISGHTALYWYRQSLGQGLEFLIYFQGNSAPDKSGLPSDRFSAERTGGSVSTLTIQRTQQEDSAVYLCASSAISLSYAGLSFGSGTQLSVL.

V gene TRBV28 combines with J gene TRBJ1-2, with a tentative D call TRBD1 (6 bases). This CDR3 region has 13 residues. Trimming took 6 bases from V and 7 from J, leaving 15 bases between them. Germline lookup yields CDR1 MDHEN and CDR2 SYDVKM. The CDR3 region is CASSYDRILGYTF. DNA for the CDR3: TGTGCCAGCAGCTACGACAGGATCCTTGGCTACACCTTC.